This T cell receptor beta chain appears in the sequencing data of a study of cytomegalovirus exposure and HLA in healthy donors. Study-level results: The dataset shows that most TCR sequences were rare, while some public TCRs occurred in many donors.

The CDR3 covers 15 residues. CDR1 SNHLY and CDR2 FYNNEI come from the germline V gene. With 4 bases clipped from V and 2 bases from J, the junction kept 6 bases outside the gene matches. Clones were read by immunoSEQ multiplex PCR, and TCRdb kept only the in-frame ones, dropping some. The sample contains some 170,000 clones, roughly 86% of which appear only once. Comments on this clone: Its antigen remains unknown.

This receptor was taken from a young man in good health and CMV-seropositive. Sequencing was done on a sample of PBMCs. The chain joins TRBV2 to TRBJ2-7; 9 nucleotides align to TRBD1. The CDR3 here is CASSAGTGNTYEQYF. In DNA form, the CDR3 reads TGTGCCAGCAGTGCCGGGACAGGGAATACCTACGAGCAGTACTTC.